This paragraph reports one TCR beta chain. Participants, roughly 18 to 100 years old, spanned some 23 US areas. Participants were placed into cohorts based on the clinical history they reported. This CDR3 region has 13 residues. Germline CDR1 LGHDT, CDR2 YNNKEL (reference sequence). Trimming stripped 5 bases from V and 9 bases from J, with 11 bases between. These data originate in a study of blood T cell repertoires in COVID-19. Across the whole study: The samples span acute and convalescent COVID-19 from the United States, Italy and Spain.

The authors' processing: The authors estimated nucleated cell counts from reference gene primer amplification. Assay used: immunoSEQ multiplex PCR; TCRdb lists only in-frame clones, some missing. V and J calls and clone size are as listed in that table; D and trimming were resolved from the DNA. The sample gives 400,000 to 450,000 clones, over 75% of which show up once; around 1.1% is in the top ten. This sequence joins TRBV3-1 (or the pseudogene TRBV3-2) and TRBJ1-6; D gene ambiguous. The receptor was isolated from a man younger than 45 who had recovered from COVID-19. The sequencing sample was made of PBMCs or T cells enriched from blood (not recorded which). The CDR3 loop reads CASSDIGGSPLHF. The CDR3 region has the DNA TGTGCCAGCAGCGACATCGGTGGTTCACCCCTCCACTTT.